This T cell receptor beta chain was retrieved from a study of HIV-infected patients and healthy controls. The repertoire came from unfractionated whole blood and reflected all unsorted peripheral T cells. An approximately 2.4 ml peripheral blood sample was taken for RNA. As concerns this clonotype: Its cognate antigen is unknown.

Germline V gene data show CDR1 as SGHVS and CDR2 as FNYEAQ. This CDR3 has 16 residues. The ends lost 3 bases at V and 2 bases at J; junction bases unmatched: 4. cDNA was made from about 500 ng RNA using alpha and beta constant primers. Separate chain-specific third strand synthesis with multiplexing indices produced the alpha and beta libraries. TCRdb passed the 5' RACE reads through MiXCR, listing each CDR3 protein once. The repertoire holds 13,000 or so distinct CDR3 sequences, around 9.9% seen once, with just under 6.5% in the top ten. General study results and limits: Healthy controls shared more CDR3 sequences between individuals than HIV-infected patients did.

The sequenced material came from blood. This chain uses TRBV7-6 with TRBJ2-3, with 11 bases identical to TRBD2. The receptor was isolated from an adult in good health. The CDR3 spells CASSLGTSGATDTQYF. As DNA, the CDR3 is TGTGCCAGCAGCTTGGGGACTAGCGGAGCCACAGATACGCAGTATTTT.